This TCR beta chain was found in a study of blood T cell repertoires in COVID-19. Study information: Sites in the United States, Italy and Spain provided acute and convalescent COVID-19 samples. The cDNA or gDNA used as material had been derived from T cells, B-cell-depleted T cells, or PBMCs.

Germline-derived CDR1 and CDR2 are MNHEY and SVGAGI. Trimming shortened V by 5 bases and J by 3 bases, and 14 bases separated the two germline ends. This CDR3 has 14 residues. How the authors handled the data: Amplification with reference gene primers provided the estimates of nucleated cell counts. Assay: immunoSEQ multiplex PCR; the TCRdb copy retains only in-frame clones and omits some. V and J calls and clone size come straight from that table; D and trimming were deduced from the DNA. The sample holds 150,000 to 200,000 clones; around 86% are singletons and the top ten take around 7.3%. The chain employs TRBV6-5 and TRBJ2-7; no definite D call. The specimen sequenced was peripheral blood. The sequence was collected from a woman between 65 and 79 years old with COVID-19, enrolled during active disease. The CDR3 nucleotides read TGTGCCAGCAGTCTCGCTGGTGATAGCTACGAGCAGTACTTC. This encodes CASSLAGDSYEQYF.